Listed here are 19 T cell receptor beta chains from one sample, sequenced in a study of blood T cell repertoires in COVID-19. Assay: immunoSEQ multiplex PCR; the TCRdb copy retains only in-frame clones and omits some. The table has some 14,000 clones, roughly 87% seen once. The sequencing sample was made of peripheral blood. All receptors come from a human donor with active COVID-19. The donor label of this sample is uncertain.

There are a few counts of this clone. V and J are TRBV4-3 and TRBJ1-5; a possible D gene is TRBD1 (5 bases). Trimming shortened V by 0 bases and J by 5 bases, and 11 bases separated the two germline ends. The CDR3 loop spans 15 amino acids. Per the germline V gene, CDR1 is LGHNA and CDR2 is YSLEER. Here the CDR3 reads CASSQDGAGHQPQHF. The CDR3 DNA sequence: TGCGCCAGCAGCCAAGATGGGGCAGGGCATCAGCCCCAGCATTTT.

The chain recombines TRBV7-2 with TRBJ2-7; 7 bases are a match to TRBD1. The CDR3 has 15 amino acids. Germline V lookup: CDR1 SGHTA, CDR2 FQGNSA. J gave up 2 bases and V 5 bases, and 9 bases lay outside the gene matches. The CDR3 here is CASSPDREYPYEQYF. The DNA of the CDR3 is TGTGCCAGCAGCCCTGACAGGGAATATCCCTACGAGCAGTACTTC.

The V gene is TRBV27, the J gene TRBJ1-5; TRBD1 matches at 7 bases. The CDR3 sequence is 14 residues long. Germline CDR1 is MNHEY and CDR2 is SMNVEV (reference sequence). With V trimmed by 5 bases and J by 7 bases, 8 bases remained unmatched. CDR3 protein: CASSGTGAGQPQHF. For the CDR3, the DNA is TGTGCCAGCAGTGGTACAGGGGCGGGGCAGCCCCAGCATTTT.

V gene TRBV7-2 combines with J gene TRBJ2-5; 8 nucleotides match TRBD2. Germline V gene lookup returns CDR1 SGHTA and CDR2 FQGNSA. This CDR3 is built from 16 residues. After removal of 2 bases from V and 1 base from J, the junction contained 6 bases not matched to a gene. DNA for the CDR3: TGTGCCAGCAGCTTAACTAGCGGACTTCCCCAAGAGACCCAGTACTTC. Its protein is CASSLTSGLPQETQYF.

The chain carries TRBV6-6 and TRBJ2-1, with D perhaps TRBD2 (5 bases). This CDR3 region has 12 residues. Germline-derived CDR1 and CDR2 are MNHNY and SVGAGI (reference sequence). With 2 bases removed from V and 8 bases from J, the gap between germline ends came to 7 bases. CDR3 loop: CASSYGLHEQFF. CDR3 nucleotide sequence: TGTGCCAGCAGTTACGGACTTCATGAGCAGTTCTTC.

The J gene is TRBJ2-7, the V gene TRBV30; tentatively, D is TRBD2 (5 bases). There are 13 residues in the CDR3. The germline V gene encodes CDR1 GTSNPN and CDR2 SVGIG (reference sequence). The V end was cut by 5 bases, the J end by 5 bases, with 16 bases between. In DNA, the CDR3 is TGTGCCTGGGAATCCGAGGGCCGGAACGAGCAGTACTTC. Translating gives CAWESEGRNEQYF.

The V gene is TRBV5-6, the J gene TRBJ1-6; weak D call: TRBD1 (5 bases). V was pared by 2 bases and J by 8 bases, with 17 bases between. CDR3 length: 16 residues. Germline-derived CDR1 and CDR2 are SGHDT and YYEEEE. The CDR3 is CASSFEDTPGYSPLHF. The DNA for the CDR3 is TGTGCCAGCAGCTTTGAGGACACCCCTGGTTATTCACCCCTCCACTTT.

The CDR3 bases are TGTGCCAGCAGCCCGCCGGGGAACACTGAAGCTTTCTTT. It encodes CASSPPGNTEAFF. The V and J genes are TRBV21-1 and TRBJ1-1. TRBV21-1 is given as a pseudogene. The CDR3 spans 13 residues.

The J gene is TRBJ2-4, the V gene TRBV3-1 (or the pseudogene TRBV3-2); 8 bases fit TRBD1. The V gene's germline CDR1 is LGHDT and CDR2 YNNKEL (reference sequence). Trimming at V came to 3 bases and at J to 0 bases, leaving 16 bases not matched to a gene. The CDR3 is made up of 20 amino acids. As DNA, the CDR3 is TGTGCCAGCAGCCATACGATCCCGGGACAGGTGGTCCTAGCCAAAAACATTCAGTACTTC. This codes for CASSHTIPGQVVLAKNIQYF.

The rearrangement joins TRBV28 to TRBJ1-1; maybe TRBD1 (5 bases). Looked up from germline, CDR1 is MDHEN and CDR2 is SYDVKM. This CDR3 comprises 14 residues. Trimming stripped 7 bases from V and 1 base from J, with 13 bases between. The CDR3 loop is CASMGSQGNTEAFF. Here the CDR3 DNA reads TGTGCCAGCATGGGGTCCCAGGGGAACACTGAAGCTTTCTTT.

This chain connects TRBV7-2 to TRBJ2-2; 9 bases match TRBD2. The CDR3 covers 15 residues. The J segment lost 6 bases and the V segment lost 1 base, leaving 3 bases of the junction unmatched. Germline assignment: CDR1 SGHTA and CDR2 FQGNSA. The CDR3 spells CASSLVRTSAGELFF. As DNA, the CDR3 is TGTGCCAGCAGCTTAGTGAGGACTAGCGCCGGGGAGCTGTTTTTT.

This clone is a singleton in its sample. The chain has TRBV5-1 and TRBJ1-5; D may be TRBD1 (6 bases). This CDR3 contains 15 residues. The germline V and J ends were trimmed by 0 bases and 1 base, with 8 bases remaining between them. Per germline, CDR1 SGHRS and CDR2 YFSETQ. As DNA, the CDR3 is TGCGCCAGCAGCTTGGCTGGGACAAGCAATCAGCCCCAGCATTTT. It yields the protein CASSLAGTSNQPQHF.

This chain links TRBV6-2 or TRBV6-3 with TRBJ2-5; 13 bases line up with TRBD2. The germline V gene encodes CDR1 MNHEY and CDR2 SVGEGT. The CDR3 has 18 amino acids. J lost 6 bases, V lost 6 bases, and 16 bases had no gene match. This CDR3 reads CASSHTLAGGPVRKTQYF. The DNA of the CDR3 is TGTGCCAGCAGCCACACACTAGCGGGGGGGCCCGTTAGAAAGACCCAGTACTTC.

This clone came up a few times. The gene calls are TRBV27 and TRBJ2-2; 8 positions agree with TRBD1. The CDR3 contains 13 residues. Germline CDR1 MNHEY, CDR2 SMNVEV (reference sequence). V was clipped by 8 bases and J by 5 bases; unmatched bases: 4. The CDR3 coding sequence is TGTGCCAGCGGGGACAGGTCGACCGGGGAGCTGTTTTTT. This encodes CASGDRSTGELFF.

The V call is TRBV27, the J call TRBJ2-7, with 7 bases identical to TRBD1. Germline V gene sequence: CDR1 MNHEY, CDR2 SMNVEV (reference sequence). The CDR3 is made up of 15 amino acids. The V gene end was trimmed by 3 bases and the J gene end by 3 bases; junction bases not matched to a gene: 8. The CDR3: CASSLGGTDFYEQYF. CDR3 in DNA: TGTGCCAGCAGTTTGGGTGGGACAGACTTCTACGAGCAGTACTTC.

The chain recombines TRBV29-1 with TRBJ2-5; 8 positions match TRBD1. Germline CDR1 SQVTM, CDR2 ANQGSEA. V lost 7 bases, J lost 2 bases, and 3 bases stayed unmatched. The CDR3 contains 12 residues. CDR3 nucleotides: TGCAGCGGGGACAGGCTACAAGAGACCCAGTACTTC. Its translation is CSGDRLQETQYF.

The chain has TRBV12-3 or TRBV12-4 and TRBJ2-2; D is perhaps TRBD1 (5 bases). The CDR3 has 12 residues. Trimming took off 6 bases at V and 7 bases at J, with 9 bases between the two ends. As DNA, the CDR3 is TGTGCCAGCAGGATAGGGGTCGGGGAGCTGTTTTTT. This gives the protein CASRIGVGELFF.

This chain connects TRBV5-4 to TRBJ2-2; 8 nucleotides match TRBD1. CDR1 and CDR2 (germline): SGHNT, YYREEE (reference sequence). Germline trimming cut 4 bases from V and 6 bases from J; bases unmatched to any gene: 8. CDR3 length equals 15 residues. The CDR3 DNA is TGTGCCAGCAGCCCCTGGGACAGGAGGGCCGGGGAGCTGTTTTTT. This sequence encodes CASSPWDRRAGELFF.

J is TRBJ1-3 and V is TRBV5-1; no clear D gene. V was trimmed by 4 bases and J by 1 base, leaving 15 bases between them. The CDR3 consists of 16 residues. Germline lookup yields CDR1 SGHRS and CDR2 YFSETQ. The CDR3 sequence is CASSIDGVVSGNTIYF. The CDR3 DNA is TGCGCCAGCAGCATTGACGGGGTGGTATCTGGAAACACCATATATTTT.